Shown below are 20 T cell receptor beta chains from a single sample sequenced in a study of cytomegalovirus exposure and HLA in healthy donors. The PCR was carried out with 60 Vbeta primers and 13 Jbeta primers. The table came from immunoSEQ multiplex PCR; TCRdb's copy has only in-frame clones and leaves some out. The sample carries approximately 110,000 clones, under 90% recorded once. Sequencing input: PBMCs. The receptors were gathered from a woman younger than 45 in good health and CMV-seronegative.

The J gene is TRBJ2-7, the V gene TRBV7-6; TRBD2 is a possible D gene (7 bases). CDR3 size: 15 residues. Germline V gene sequence: CDR1 SGHVS, CDR2 FNYEAQ. The ends were cut back, 8 bases at V and 5 bases at J, with 22 bases in the middle. The CDR3 protein is CASAIPGRGVHEQYF. The CDR3 region has the DNA TGTGCCAGCGCTATTCCGGGGAGGGGGGTGCACGAGCAGTACTTC.

This clone has a single count. V usage is TRBV6-1 and J usage is TRBJ2-2; D possibly corresponds to TRBD1 (6 bases). Deletions cut 5 bases from V and 4 bases from J, with 11 bases between. Germline CDR1 reads MNHNS; CDR2 reads SASEGT. This CDR3 is built from 14 residues. CDR3 in DNA: TGTGCCAGCAGTTGGACAGAAGGCACCGGGGAGCTGTTTTTT. Encoded protein: CASSWTEGTGELFF.

This chain uses TRBV20-1 with TRBJ1-5; a possible D gene is TRBD1 (5 bases). V lost 6 bases and J 12 bases, leaving 15 bases between the germline ends. Germline loops: CDR1 DFQATT, CDR2 SNEGSKA (reference sequence). The CDR3 is 11 residues long. Written as DNA, the CDR3 is TGCAGTGCGGCCAGGGATTATGGCCAGCATTTT. Its translation: CSAARDYGQHF.

The J gene is TRBJ2-2, the V gene TRBV5-6, with TRBD1 matching 8 bases. Germline assignment: CDR1 SGHDT and CDR2 YYEEEE. This CDR3 has 17 amino acids. Unmatched junction bases numbered 10, after V lost 3 bases and J lost 3 bases. For the CDR3, the DNA is TGTGCCAGCAGCTGGGGGATTCAGGACAGGGACACCGGGGAGCTGTTTTTT. This codes for CASSWGIQDRDTGELFF. Complete variable domain (other parts from reference TRBV5-6 and TRBJ2-2): DAGVTQSPTHLIKTRGQQVTLRCSPKSGHDTVSWYQQALGQGPQFIFQYYEEEERQRGNFPDRFSGHQFPNYSSELNVNALLLGDSALYLCASSWGIQDRDTGELFFGEGSRLTVL.

The rearrangement joins TRBV7-3 to TRBJ2-6, with D unresolved. The CDR3 contains 15 residues. Germline V CDR1 and CDR2: SGHTA, FQGTGA. V gave up 2 bases and J gave up 1 base, with 6 bases separating them. Here the CDR3 reads CASSLVASGANVLTF. CDR3 nucleotides: TGTGCCAGCAGCTTAGTGGCATCTGGGGCCAACGTCCTGACTTTC.

The chain uses TRBV7-9 and TRBJ1-1; possible D gene TRBD1, 5 bases. V was clipped by 2 bases and J by 3 bases, with 7 bases between them. Germline CDR1 and CDR2: SEHNR and FQNEAQ (reference sequence). This CDR3 comprises 13 residues. CDR3 protein: CASSLQGYTEAFF. CDR3 in DNA: TGTGCCAGCAGCTTACAGGGCTACACTGAAGCTTTCTTT.

The gene calls are TRBV18 and TRBJ1-1, with 7 nucleotides matching TRBD1. This CDR3 region has 13 residues. Germline values: CDR1 KGHSH, CDR2 LQKENI. The junction had 2 bases not matched to a gene; V was cut back by 2 bases and J by 5 bases. This CDR3 is CASSPDRDTEAFF. Here the CDR3 DNA reads TGTGCCAGCTCACCAGACAGGGATACTGAAGCTTTCTTT.

About this clone: The junction shows a germline mismatch at one end, possibly a read error. V and J are TRBV7-9 and TRBJ1-4; no reliable D call. Looked up from germline, CDR1 is SEHNR and CDR2 is FQNEAQ (reference sequence). This CDR3 is built from 16 residues. CDR3 DNA: TGTTCCAGCAGCTCGCCCGGATGGGAGACTAATGAAAAACTGTTTTTT. This encodes CSSSSPGWETNEKLFF.

The rearrangement uses TRBV4-2 and TRBJ2-7; 14 bases map to TRBD2. CDR3 length equals 15 residues. V shed 7 bases, J shed 5 bases, and the junction held 7 bases outside the gene matches. Germline V gene lookup returns CDR1 LGHNA and CDR2 YNFKEQ. CDR3 DNA: TGTGCCAGCAACTATGGGACTAGCGGGAGCGACGAGCAGTACTTC. Its protein product is CASNYGTSGSDEQYF.

The chain carries TRBV25-1 and TRBJ1-5, with a tentative D call TRBD1 (6 bases). Per the germline V gene, CDR1 is MGHDK and CDR2 is SYGVNS. Trimming pared 1 base from V and 5 bases from J, leaving 12 bases between. The CDR3 runs 15 residues. CDR3 sequence: CASSESGGFDQPQHF. The CDR3 DNA reads as TGTGCCAGCAGTGAATCTGGGGGCTTCGATCAGCCCCAGCATTTT.

This clone was seen just once. This rearrangement joins TRBV27 to TRBJ1-4; 9 nucleotides agree with TRBD1. Germline lookup yields CDR1 MNHEY and CDR2 SMNVEV (reference sequence). After removal of 6 bases from V and 7 bases from J, the junction contained 6 bases not matched to a gene. The CDR3 length is 14 residues. The CDR3 DNA follows: TGTGCCAGCAGACCGGGACAGGGAGGTGAAAAACTGTTTTTT. This translates into CASRPGQGGEKLFF.

V usage is TRBV18 and J usage is TRBJ2-7; 9 bases line up with TRBD1. There are 14 residues in the CDR3. Trimming took 6 bases from V and 6 from J; bases not matched to a gene: 9. Germline V gene lookup returns CDR1 KGHSH and CDR2 LQKENI. CDR3 residues: CASSPTGQGSEQYF. Here the CDR3 DNA reads TGTGCCAGCTCTCCAACCGGACAGGGGTCCGAGCAGTACTTC.

The chain couples TRBV6-5 to TRBJ1-3; TRBD1 matches 8 bases. After removal of 6 bases from V and 7 bases from J, the junction contained 11 bases not matched to a gene. The CDR3 is made up of 15 amino acids. Germline values: CDR1 MNHEY, CDR2 SVGAGI. CDR3 sequence (DNA): TGTGCCAGCAGACCTGGACAGGGACAAGGCAACACCATATATTTT. It yields the protein CASRPGQGQGNTIYF.

There are a few counts of this clone. This chain links TRBV11-2 with TRBJ2-5; maybe TRBD1 (6 bases). Germline-derived CDR1 and CDR2 are SGHAT and FQNNGV. V was pared by 7 bases and J by 5 bases, with 20 bases between. The CDR3 is 15 amino acids. CDR3 residues: CASIRTVDGWETQYF. The CDR3 region has the DNA TGTGCCAGCATACGGACAGTTGACGGGTGGGAGACCCAGTACTTC.

In its sample, this clone was seen once. V usage is TRBV7-9 and J usage is TRBJ2-1; 8 positions match TRBD2. The CDR3 totals 17 residues. Germline lookup yields CDR1 SEHNR and CDR2 FQNEAQ (reference sequence). The V segment lost 5 bases and the J segment 6 bases; nucleotides outside the gene matches: 15. The CDR3 region is CASSPIFRERGTNEQFF. As DNA, the CDR3 is TGTGCCAGCAGCCCGATCTTTCGGGAGCGGGGGACCAATGAGCAGTTCTTC.

This chain links TRBV14 with TRBJ2-2; weak D call: TRBD1 (6 bases). This CDR3 spans 17 amino acids. The germline V and J ends were trimmed by 0 bases and 1 base, with 12 bases remaining between them. The germline gives CDR1 SGHDN, CDR2 FVKESK. The CDR3: CASSQDKTGGNTGELFF. As DNA, the CDR3 is TGTGCCAGCAGCCAAGATAAGACAGGCGGGAACACCGGGGAGCTGTTTTTT. Full variable domain (remainder filled in from reference TRBV14 and TRBJ2-2): EAGVTQFPSHSVIEKGQTVTLRCDPISGHDNLYWYRRVMGKEIKFLLHFVKESKQDESGMPNNRFLAERTGGTYSTLKVQPAELEDSGVYFCASSQDKTGGNTGELFFGEGSRLTVL.

In DNA form, the CDR3 reads TGTGCCAGCAACCTAGCGGGAGTTAGTTCCTACAATGAGCAGTTCTTC. Protein sequence: CASNLAGVSSYNEQFF. J is TRBJ2-1 and V is TRBV7-9; 10 bases map to TRBD2. This CDR3 has 16 residues. Germline values: CDR1 SEHNR, CDR2 FQNEAQ (reference sequence). Germline trimming cut 7 bases from V and 1 base from J; bases unmatched to any gene: 7.

The chain joins TRBV23-1 to TRBJ1-3; weak D call: TRBD1 (5 bases). TRBV23-1 is known as an ORF, though its function is uncertain. Trimming cost V 2 bases and J 2 bases, with 13 bases left between them. This CDR3 spans 16 amino acids. DNA of the CDR3: TGCGCCAGCAGTCAACCCGGGGGACCGGCTGGAAACACCATATATTTT. Amino acid sequence: CASSQPGGPAGNTIYF.

The V call is TRBV19, the J call TRBJ2-1, with 7 bases identical to TRBD1. CDR1 is LNHDA and CDR2 is SQIVND in the germline V gene (reference sequence). CDR3 length equals 14 residues. After removal of 7 bases from V and 7 bases from J, the junction contained 10 bases not matched to a gene. CDR3 residues: CASNPTGRQNEQFF. CDR3 DNA: TGTGCCAGTAACCCGACAGGGCGTCAAAATGAGCAGTTCTTC.

The V gene is TRBV5-4, the J gene TRBJ2-3; perhaps TRBD2 as D (6 bases). The CDR3 is 16 residues long. V was trimmed by 4 bases and J by 7 bases, leaving 22 bases between them. Germline V gene data show CDR1 as SGHNT and CDR2 as YYREEE (reference sequence). This CDR3 reads CASSPGGTVKGNTQYF. CDR3 nucleotides: TGTGCCAGCAGCCCGGGCGGGACGGTAAAAGGGAATACGCAGTATTTT.